This TCR beta chain was sequenced during a study of T-cell reconstitution after alpha-beta-depleted transplantation in children (dated by TCRdb to 2015 to 2016). Study-level background: Using TCR repertoire profiling, the study quantitatively followed how T-cell immune reconstitution unfolded in children after TCRalphabeta/CD19-depleted allogeneic hematopoietic cell transplantation.

This clonotype was seen only a few times. What this receptor recognizes is not known. Qualities for individual bases were not recorded, and no much larger clone is one base off. According to the study, the label for this sample's treatment or condition signals: allogeneic hematopoietic cell transplantation with graft depleted of TCRalphabeta T cells and CD19 B cells. The children who served as transplant recipients had been given grafts of TCRalphabeta/CD19-depleted allogeneic hematopoietic cells. General findings and caveats noted by the study authors: Apparently early alphabetaT-cell count recovery about two months after transplant reportedly relied on only several hundred rapidly expanded clones derived from non-depleted graft cells. In some patients, the high TCRbeta diversity seen at day 60 was put down to recipient T cells and intrathymic progenitors that had survived conditioning. Over the following months the frequencies of hyperexpanded clones went down, and after one year T-cell counts and TCRbeta diversity were mostly credited to newly produced T cells.

The library relied on PCR. The listed sequencing device is Illumina HiSeq 2500. TCR libraries were prepared with molecular barcoding, using unique molecular identifiers to normalize TCRbeta repertoire quantification. TCRdb itself trimmed the public reads at Q25 with fastp, ran MiXCR and retained productive beta chains. Each CDR3 protein appears once, grouped with its most common genes and DNA. Recorded for this sample are approximately 230,000 distinct CDR3 sequences; about a quarter of them occurred a single time. The ten largest clones capture more than 2% of the sample. Based on the germline V gene, the CDR1 and CDR2 sequences are SQVTM and ANQGSEA. The germline ends are 11 bases apart after V is trimmed by 6 bases and J by 0 bases. The CDR3 numbers 13 residues from cysteine through phenylalanine. Only the CDR3 DNA stays, 39 bases, in frame from base 1.

The rearranged segments are TRBV29-1 and TRBJ1-1; the D gene assignment is ambiguous. This TCR was sampled from a girl aged 2 to 9 with Fanconi anemia, due to receive a stem cell transplant. The sample was PBMCs, taken before TCRalphabeta/CD19-depleted stem cell transplant. The CDR3 region: CSVADPLNTEAFF. DNA sequence: TGCAGCGTCGCTGATCCACTGAACACTGAAGCTTTCTTT.